The rows below give T cell receptor beta chains drawn from one sample of a study of cytomegalovirus exposure and HLA in healthy donors. Profiling relied on immunoSEQ multiplex PCR, and the TCRdb table lists in-frame clones only, not all of them. Of 150,000 to 200,000 clones listed, roughly four fifths are singletons. Sequenced: PBMCs. Receptor source: a woman aged 18-29 years in good health and CMV-seropositive. CDR3s include the opening cysteine and the closing phenylalanine or tryptophan. Each record gives: V gene, J gene, clone size, D gene, CDR3 DNA, CDR3 protein. D genes are given only for firm matches. Clone size, where shown, is once, few, many, or a class for clones that have expanded.

TRBV2,TRBJ2-6,NA,NA,TGTGCCAGCAGTGAAAGAATGGGAGTACTCCTTTCCGGGGCCAACGTCCTGACTTTC,CASSERMGVLLSGANVLTF
TRBV7-2,TRBJ2-3,NA,NA,TGTGCCAGCAGCTTACGGGCTAGCGTGGATACGCAGTATTTT,CASSLRASVDTQYF
TRBV6-5,TRBJ2-1,once,NA,TGTGCCAGCAGGACCTTTGGAGTAAGGGGGAATGAGCAGTTCTTC,CASRTFGVRGNEQFF
TRBV7-9,TRBJ2-3,NA,NA,TGTGCCAGCAGCTTAGAGGTGGGGGGGCCCGCAGATACGCAGTATTTT,CASSLEVGGPADTQYF
TRBV6-1,TRBJ1-6,NA,NA,TGTGCCAGCAGGGCGGGGGTAAATGGGAATTCACCCCTCCACTTT,CASRAGVNGNSPLHF
TRBV19,TRBJ1-3,NA,TRBD1,TGTGCCAGTAGCCCAGGGACAGGGACTGGAAACACCATATATTTT,CASSPGTGTGNTIYF
TRBV18,TRBJ2-5,NA,NA,TGTGCCAGCTCACCTAAAACGAGGGGGCAAGAGACCCAGTACTTC,CASSPKTRGQETQYF
TRBV5-8,TRBJ2-5,NA,NA,TGTGCCAGCAGCTGGCCACCGGGGAAAGAGACCCAGTACTTC,CASSWPPGKETQYF
TRBV6-1,TRBJ2-7,NA,NA,TGTGCCAGCAGTTCCCGGGGGTCGAGCTCCTACGAGCAGTACTTC,CASSSRGSSSYEQYF
TRBV6-1,TRBJ2-7,few,NA,TGTGCCAGCAGCTCCGGGACTTTCCCCTACGAGCAGTACTTC,CASSSGTFPYEQYF
TRBV5-8,TRBJ1-4,NA,TRBD1,TGTGCCAGCAGCATCACAGGGGGTCGCCCAACTAATGAAAAACTGTTTTTT,CASSITGGRPTNEKLFF
TRBV19,TRBJ2-5,NA,TRBD1,TGTGCCAGTAGTGCCGGGACAGGGCATGTCGAGACCCAGTACTTC,CASSAGTGHVETQYF
TRBV21-1,TRBJ1-2,NA,NA,TGTGCCAGCAGCAAACGAAGGACAGGCCGGTGGTATGGCTACACCTTC,CASSKRRTGRWYGYTF
TRBV9,TRBJ1-5,few,NA,TGTGCCAGCAGCCCCGGACTGCGCGATCAGCCCCAGCATTTT,CASSPGLRDQPQHF
TRBV5-1,TRBJ2-2,NA,TRBD1,TGCGCCAGCAGGACCCAGGGGGATACCGGGGAGCTGTTTTTT,CASRTQGDTGELFF
TRBV27,TRBJ2-5,NA,NA,TGTGCCAGCAGTTTATCAGCGCGAGAGACCCAGTACTTC,CASSLSARETQYF
TRBV11-2,TRBJ2-3,NA,NA,TGTGCCAGCAGCCCCAGGGAAGATACGCAGTATTTT,CASSPREDTQYF
TRBV7-6,TRBJ2-7,NA,TRBD1,TGTGCCAGCAGCCCGGACAGGGCTAGGTACGAGCAGTACTTC,CASSPDRARYEQYF
TRBV19,TRBJ1-5,NA,TRBD1,TGTGCCAGTAGTAAGGCAGGGGGTCAGCCCCAGCATTTT,CASSKAGGQPQHF
TRBV7-6,TRBJ1-5,NA,NA,TGTGCCAGCAGCTTAGGTCCAGGGGATAGCAATCAGCCCCAGCATTTT,CASSLGPGDSNQPQHF
TRBV7-9,TRBJ1-2,NA,NA,TGTGCCAGCAGAATAGCCAATCGAAACTATGGCTACACCTTC,CASRIANRNYGYTF
TRBV6-1,TRBJ2-5,NA,TRBD2,TGTGCCAGCGGAACAAGAGCGGGGGAATGGGAGACCCAGTACTTC,CASGTRAGEWETQYF
TRBV9,TRBJ1-4,once,NA,TGTGCCAGCAGCCCGAGATCGGGGGGGCTTAATGAAAAACTGTTTTTT,CASSPRSGGLNEKLFF
TRBV4-3,TRBJ2-3,once,TRBD2,TGCGCCAGCAGCCAACAACTAGCGGGGGTTTCAAGGGATACGCAGTATTTT,CASSQQLAGVSRDTQYF